This T cell receptor beta chain was recorded in a study of blood T cell repertoires in COVID-19. Participant-reported clinical history was the basis for cohort assignment. Recovered Cohort 3 donors showed two negative PCRs, clearance, or symptom resolution. Profiling relied on immunoSEQ multiplex PCR, and the TCRdb table lists in-frame clones only, not all of them. The profile covers about 130,000 clones, with about four fifths appearing a single time and over 15% taken by the ten largest. Germline V gene lookup returns CDR1 SGHDT and CDR2 YYEEEE. The V end lost 2 bases, the J end lost 5 bases, and 8 bases lay between the germline ends. This CDR3 region has 13 residues.

The sequence derives from a young man who had recovered from COVID-19. Sequencing was done on a sample of PBMCs or T cells enriched from blood (not recorded which). The chain carries TRBV5-6 and TRBJ1-5, with D uncertain. CDR3 amino acids: CASSFRGDQPQHF. The CDR3 nucleotides read TGTGCCAGCAGCTTTCGGGGAGATCAGCCCCAGCATTTT.